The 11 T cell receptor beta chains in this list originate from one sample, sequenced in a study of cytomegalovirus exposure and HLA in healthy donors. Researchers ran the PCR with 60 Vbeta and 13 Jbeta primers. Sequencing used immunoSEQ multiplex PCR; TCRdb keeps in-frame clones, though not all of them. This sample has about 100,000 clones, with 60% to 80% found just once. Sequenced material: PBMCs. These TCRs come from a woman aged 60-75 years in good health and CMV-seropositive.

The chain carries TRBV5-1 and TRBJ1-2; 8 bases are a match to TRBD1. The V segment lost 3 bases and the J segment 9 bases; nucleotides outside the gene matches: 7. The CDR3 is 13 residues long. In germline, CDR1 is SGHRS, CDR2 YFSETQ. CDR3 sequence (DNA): TGCGCCAGCAGCTCCGGACAGGGAAGTAGCTACACCTTC. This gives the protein CASSSGQGSSYTF.

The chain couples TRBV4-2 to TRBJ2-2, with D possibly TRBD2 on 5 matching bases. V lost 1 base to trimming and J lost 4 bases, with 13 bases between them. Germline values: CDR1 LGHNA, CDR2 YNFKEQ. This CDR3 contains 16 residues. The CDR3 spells CASSQVVVSGTGELFF. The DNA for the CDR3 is TGTGCCAGCAGCCAAGTTGTAGTCAGCGGCACCGGGGAGCTGTTTTTT.

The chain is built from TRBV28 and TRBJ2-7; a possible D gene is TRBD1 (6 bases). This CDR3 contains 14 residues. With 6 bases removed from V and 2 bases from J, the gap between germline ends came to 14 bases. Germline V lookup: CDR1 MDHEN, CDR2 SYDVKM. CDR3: CASSSAGTTYEQYF. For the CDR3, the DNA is TGTGCCAGCAGCTCCGCCGGGACAACCTACGAGCAGTACTTC.

This CDR3 is CASDQGWNQPQHF. The CDR3 nucleotides are TGTGCCAGCGATCAGGGGTGGAATCAGCCCCAGCATTTT. The V call is TRBV19, the J call TRBJ1-5; TRBD1 might be the D (6 bases). Germline assignment: CDR1 LNHDA and CDR2 SQIVND (reference sequence). This CDR3 has 13 amino acids. Trimming stripped 9 bases from V and 4 bases from J, with 13 bases between.

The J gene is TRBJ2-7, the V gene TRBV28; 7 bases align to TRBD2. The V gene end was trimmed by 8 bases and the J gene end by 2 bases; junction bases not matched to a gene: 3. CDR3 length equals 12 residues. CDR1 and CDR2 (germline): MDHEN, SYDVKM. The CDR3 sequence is CASRGETYEQYF. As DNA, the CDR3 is TGTGCCAGCCGGGGGGAAACCTACGAGCAGTACTTC. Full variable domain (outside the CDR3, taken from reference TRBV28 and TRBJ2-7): DVKVTQSSRYLVKRTGEKVFLECVQDMDHENMFWYRQDPGLGLRLIYFSYDVKMKEKGDIPEGYSVSREKKERFSLILESASTNQTSMYLCASRGETYEQYFGPGTRLTVT.

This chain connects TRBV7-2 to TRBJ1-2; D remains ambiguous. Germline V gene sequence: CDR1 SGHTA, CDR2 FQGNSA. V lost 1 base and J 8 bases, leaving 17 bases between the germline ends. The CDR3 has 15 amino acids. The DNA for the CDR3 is TGTGCCAGCAGCTTAGTTGGAGGGTCAGGTTGGGGCTACACCTTC. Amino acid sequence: CASSLVGGSGWGYTF.

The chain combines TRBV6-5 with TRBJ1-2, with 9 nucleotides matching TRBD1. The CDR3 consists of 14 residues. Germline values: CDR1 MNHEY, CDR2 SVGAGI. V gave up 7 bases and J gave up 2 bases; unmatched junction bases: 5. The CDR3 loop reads CASIRTGGNYGYTF. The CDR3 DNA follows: TGTGCCAGCATCAGAACAGGGGGCAACTATGGCTACACCTTC.

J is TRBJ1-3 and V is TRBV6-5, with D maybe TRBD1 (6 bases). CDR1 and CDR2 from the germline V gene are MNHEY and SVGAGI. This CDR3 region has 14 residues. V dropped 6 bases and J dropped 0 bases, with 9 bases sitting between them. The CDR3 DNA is TGTGCCAGCAGACAGGGTCTCTCTGGAAACACCATATATTTT. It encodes CASRQGLSGNTIYF.

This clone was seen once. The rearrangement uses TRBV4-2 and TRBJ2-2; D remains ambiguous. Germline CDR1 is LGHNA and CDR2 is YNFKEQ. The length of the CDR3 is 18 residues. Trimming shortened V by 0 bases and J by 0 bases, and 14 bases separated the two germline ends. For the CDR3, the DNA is TGTGCCAGCAGCCAAGAATGGCTAGGATTAACGAACACCGGGGAGCTGTTTTTT. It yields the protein CASSQEWLGLTNTGELFF.

The chain's CDR3 is CASSQSGASYEQYF. The CDR3 DNA reads as TGTGCCAGTAGCCAGAGCGGGGCCTCCTACGAGCAGTACTTC. This chain uses TRBV19 with TRBJ2-7; 7 positions match TRBD2. The V and J ends lost 6 bases and 0 bases, in that order; junction bases with no gene match: 5. This CDR3 is 14 amino acids long. CDR1 and CDR2 from the germline V gene are LNHDA and SQIVND (reference sequence). The variable domain in full, completed from reference TRBV19 and TRBJ2-7, reads DGGITQSPKYLFRKEGQNVTLSCEQNLNHDAMYWYRQDPGQGLRLIYYSQIVNDFQKGDIAEGYSVSREKKESFPLTVTSAQKNPTAFYLCASSQSGASYEQYFGPGTRLTVT.

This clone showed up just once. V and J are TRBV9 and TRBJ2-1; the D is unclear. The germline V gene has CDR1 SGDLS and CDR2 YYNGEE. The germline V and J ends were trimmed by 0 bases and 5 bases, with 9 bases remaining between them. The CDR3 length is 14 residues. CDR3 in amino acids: CASSVVPVNNEQFF. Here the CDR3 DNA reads TGTGCCAGCAGCGTAGTCCCGGTTAACAATGAGCAGTTCTTC.